This TCR beta chain comes out of a study of T cells in Graves' hyperthyroidism and ophthalmopathy. Study-level information: Before treatment of any kind, peripheral blood was taken at initial diagnosis.

Researchers amplified the TCR beta CDR3 regions from RNA transcripts. Researchers ran a first-round RT-PCR on the TCR CDR3 using the HTBI primer set. TCRdb analysed the multiplex PCR reads with MiXCR anew, one entry per CDR3 protein. Of around 250,000 distinct CDR3 sequences detected, about a sixth appear once; the ten largest clones hold more than 25%. A note on this clonotype: Its antigen is undetermined.

Study-level points and caveats: In the analysis, a 13 V-J model separated ophthalmopathy from stable hyperthyroidism.

Trimming shortened V by 9 bases and J by 7 bases, and 12 bases separated the two germline ends. Germline V CDR1 and CDR2: KGHDR, SFDVKD. The CDR3 length is 12 residues. Material for sequencing was blood. This TCR came from a young woman with Graves' ophthalmopathy. This chain joins TRBV24-1 and TRBJ2-1; D possibly matches TRBD1 or TRBD2 (5 bases each). CDR3 sequence: CATGTRRNEQFF. CDR3 nucleotides: TGTGCCACCGGGACCCGGAGAAATGAGCAGTTCTTC.